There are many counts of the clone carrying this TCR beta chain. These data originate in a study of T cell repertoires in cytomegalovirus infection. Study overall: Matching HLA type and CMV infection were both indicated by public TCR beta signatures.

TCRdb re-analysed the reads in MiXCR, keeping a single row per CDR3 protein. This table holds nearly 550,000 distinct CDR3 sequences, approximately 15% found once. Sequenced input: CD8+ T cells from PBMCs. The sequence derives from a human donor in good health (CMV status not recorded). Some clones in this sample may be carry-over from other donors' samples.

The CDR3 nucleotides are TGTGCCAGCAGCGCAGCCGGACCCTACAATGAGCAGTTCTTC. It translates to CASSAAGPYNEQFF. The rearrangement joins TRBV7-2 to TRBJ2-1; D not certain. V gave up 5 bases and J gave up 2 bases, with 10 bases separating them. Germline V gives CDR1 SGHTA, CDR2 FQGNSA. This CDR3 region has 14 residues.